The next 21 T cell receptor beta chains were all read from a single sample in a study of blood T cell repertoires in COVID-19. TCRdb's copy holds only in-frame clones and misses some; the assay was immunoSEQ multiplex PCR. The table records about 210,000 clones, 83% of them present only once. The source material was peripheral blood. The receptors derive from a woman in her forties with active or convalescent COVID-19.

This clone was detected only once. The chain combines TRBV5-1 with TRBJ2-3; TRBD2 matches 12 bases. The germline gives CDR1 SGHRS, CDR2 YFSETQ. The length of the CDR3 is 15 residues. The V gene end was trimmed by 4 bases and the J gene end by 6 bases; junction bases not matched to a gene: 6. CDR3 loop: CASSAGLAGRDTQYF. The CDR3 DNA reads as TGCGCCAGCAGCGCAGGACTAGCGGGACGGGATACGCAGTATTTT.

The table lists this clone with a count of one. The CDR3 bases are TGTGCCTGGAGTTCAGGCAGGAAGCTTAGCTCTGGGGCCAACGTCCTGACTTTC. As protein: CAWSSGRKLSSGANVLTF. The genes are TRBV30 and TRBJ2-6; D is uncertain. The germline V and J ends were trimmed by 2 bases and 0 bases, with 17 bases remaining between them. Germline assignment: CDR1 GTSNPN and CDR2 SVGIG (reference sequence). The CDR3 totals 18 residues.

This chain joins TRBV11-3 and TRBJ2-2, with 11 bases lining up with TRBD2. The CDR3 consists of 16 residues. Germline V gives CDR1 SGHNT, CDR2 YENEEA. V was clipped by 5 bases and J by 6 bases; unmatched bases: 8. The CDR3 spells CASSPKGTSGSGELFF. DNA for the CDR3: TGTGCCAGCAGCCCGAAGGGGACTAGCGGTTCCGGGGAGCTGTTTTTT. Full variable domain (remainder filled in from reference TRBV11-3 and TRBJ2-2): EAGVVQSPRYKIIEKKQPVAFWCNPISGHNTLYWYLQNLGQGPELLIRYENEEAVDDSQLPKDRFSAERLKGVDSTLKIQPAELGDSAVYLCASSPKGTSGSGELFFGEGSRLTVL.

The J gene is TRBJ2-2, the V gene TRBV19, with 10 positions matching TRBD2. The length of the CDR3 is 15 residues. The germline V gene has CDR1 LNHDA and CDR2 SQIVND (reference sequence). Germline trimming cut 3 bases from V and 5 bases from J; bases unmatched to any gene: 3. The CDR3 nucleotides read TGTGCCAGTAGTATCTCTAGCGGGGGAACCGGGGAGCTGTTTTTT. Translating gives CASSISSGGTGELFF.

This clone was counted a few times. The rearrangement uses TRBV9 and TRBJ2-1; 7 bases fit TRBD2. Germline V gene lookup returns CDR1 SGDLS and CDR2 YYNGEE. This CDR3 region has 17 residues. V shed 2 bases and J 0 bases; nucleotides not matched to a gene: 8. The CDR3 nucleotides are TGTGCCAGCAGCGTCGGGGCTAGCGGATCCTCCTACAATGAGCAGTTCTTC. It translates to CASSVGASGSSYNEQFF.

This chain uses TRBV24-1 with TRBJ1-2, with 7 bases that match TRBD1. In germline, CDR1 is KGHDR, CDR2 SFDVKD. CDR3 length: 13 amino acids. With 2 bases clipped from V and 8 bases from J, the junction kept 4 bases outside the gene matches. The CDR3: CATSDSTGPGYTF. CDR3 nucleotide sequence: TGTGCCACCAGTGATTCGACAGGGCCGGGCTACACCTTC.

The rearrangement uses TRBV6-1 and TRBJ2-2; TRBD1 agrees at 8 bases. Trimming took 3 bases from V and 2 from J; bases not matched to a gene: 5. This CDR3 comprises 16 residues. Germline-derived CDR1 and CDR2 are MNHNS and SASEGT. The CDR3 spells CASSDQSGGNTGELFF. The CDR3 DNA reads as TGTGCCAGCAGTGATCAGTCAGGGGGCAACACCGGGGAGCTGTTTTTT.

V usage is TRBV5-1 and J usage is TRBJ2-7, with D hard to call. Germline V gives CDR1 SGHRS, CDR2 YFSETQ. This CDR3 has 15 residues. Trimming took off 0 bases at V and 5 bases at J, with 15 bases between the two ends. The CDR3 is CASSLGVRQSDEQYF. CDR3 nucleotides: TGCGCCAGCAGCTTGGGGGTTCGGCAAAGCGACGAGCAGTACTTC.

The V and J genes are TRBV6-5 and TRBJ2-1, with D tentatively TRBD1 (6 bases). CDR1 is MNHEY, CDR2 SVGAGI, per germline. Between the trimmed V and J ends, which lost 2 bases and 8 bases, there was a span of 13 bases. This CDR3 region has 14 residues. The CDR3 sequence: CASSYNRDGDEQFF. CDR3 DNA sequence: TGTGCCAGCAGTTACAACAGGGACGGCGATGAGCAGTTCTTC.

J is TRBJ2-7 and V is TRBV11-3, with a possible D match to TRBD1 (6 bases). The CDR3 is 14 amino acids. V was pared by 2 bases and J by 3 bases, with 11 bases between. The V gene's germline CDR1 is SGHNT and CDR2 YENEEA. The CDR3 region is CASSLSGTFYEQYF. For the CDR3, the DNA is TGTGCCAGCAGCTTATCCGGGACATTCTACGAGCAGTACTTC.

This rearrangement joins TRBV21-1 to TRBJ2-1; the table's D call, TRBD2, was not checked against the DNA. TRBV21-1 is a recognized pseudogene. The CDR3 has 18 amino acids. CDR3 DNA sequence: TGTGCCAGCAGCACAAACCCGGGGGGGCAGTCGGCCTACAATGAGCAGTTCTTC. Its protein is CASSTNPGGQSAYNEQFF.

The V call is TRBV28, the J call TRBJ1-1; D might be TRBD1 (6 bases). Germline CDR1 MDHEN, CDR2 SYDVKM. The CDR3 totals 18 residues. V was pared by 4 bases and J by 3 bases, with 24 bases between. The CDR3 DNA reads TGTGCCAGCAGTTCCAGGTTTTTTCGGGGGGGGCGGCACACTGAAGCTTTCTTT. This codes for CASSSRFFRGGRHTEAFF.

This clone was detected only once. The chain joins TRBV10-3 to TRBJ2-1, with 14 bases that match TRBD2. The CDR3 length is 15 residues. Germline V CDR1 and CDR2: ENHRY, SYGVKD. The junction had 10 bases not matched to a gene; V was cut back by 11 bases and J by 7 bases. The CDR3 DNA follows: TGTGCCGCAGGAACCGGACTAGCGGGAGGAAATGAGCAGTTCTTC. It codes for CAAGTGLAGGNEQFF.

The CDR3 DNA reads TGTGCCAGCAGCTCAAGGGGGGGAAACACCATATATTTT. Its translation is CASSSRGGNTIYF. The genes are TRBV7-8 and TRBJ1-3; D possibly corresponds to TRBD1 (6 bases). The CDR3 extends over 13 amino acids. V was shortened by 4 bases and J by 4 bases, with 8 bases between the two germline ends. From germline, CDR1 is SGHVS and CDR2 FQNEAQ.

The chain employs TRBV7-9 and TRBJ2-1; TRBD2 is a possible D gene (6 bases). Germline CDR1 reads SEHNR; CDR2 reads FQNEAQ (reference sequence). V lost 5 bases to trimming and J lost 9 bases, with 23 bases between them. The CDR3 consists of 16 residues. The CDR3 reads CASSPPGDYGVLEQFF. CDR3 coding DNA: TGTGCCAGCAGCCCTCCGGGGGATTACGGTGTCCTTGAGCAGTTCTTC.

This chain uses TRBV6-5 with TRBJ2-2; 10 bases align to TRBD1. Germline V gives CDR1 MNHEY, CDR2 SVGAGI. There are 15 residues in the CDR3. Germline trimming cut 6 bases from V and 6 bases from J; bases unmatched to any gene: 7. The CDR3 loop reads CASSFSGTGAGELFF. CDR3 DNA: TGTGCCAGCAGCTTCTCCGGGACAGGGGCCGGGGAGCTGTTTTTT.

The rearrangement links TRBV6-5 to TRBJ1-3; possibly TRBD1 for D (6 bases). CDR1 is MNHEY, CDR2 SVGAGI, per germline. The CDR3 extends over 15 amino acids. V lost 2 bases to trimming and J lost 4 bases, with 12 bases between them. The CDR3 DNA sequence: TGTGCCAGCAGTTACCGTACGACAGGAGGAAACACCATATATTTT. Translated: CASSYRTTGGNTIYF.

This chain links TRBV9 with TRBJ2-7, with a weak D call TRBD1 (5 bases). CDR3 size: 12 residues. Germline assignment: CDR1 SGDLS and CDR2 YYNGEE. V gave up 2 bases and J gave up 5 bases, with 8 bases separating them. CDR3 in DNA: TGTGCCAGCAGCGTCCAGGGCGACGAGCAGTACTTC. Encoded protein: CASSVQGDEQYF.

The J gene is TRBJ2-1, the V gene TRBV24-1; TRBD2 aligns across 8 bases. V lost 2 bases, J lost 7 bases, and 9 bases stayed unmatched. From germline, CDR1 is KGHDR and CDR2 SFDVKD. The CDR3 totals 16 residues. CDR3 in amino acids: CATSDSAVAGRNEQFF. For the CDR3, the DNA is TGTGCCACCAGTGATTCGGCGGTAGCGGGACGTAATGAGCAGTTCTTC.

Here the CDR3 DNA reads TGTGCCAGCAGCCAAGATACTCCGGGGAGGGGCTACACCTTC. It translates to CASSQDTPGRGYTF. The chain uses TRBV3-1 (or the pseudogene TRBV3-2) and TRBJ1-2; no reliable D call. Germline CDR1 is LGHDT and CDR2 is YNNKEL (reference sequence). There are 14 residues in the CDR3. V dropped 0 bases and J dropped 8 bases, with 13 bases sitting between them.

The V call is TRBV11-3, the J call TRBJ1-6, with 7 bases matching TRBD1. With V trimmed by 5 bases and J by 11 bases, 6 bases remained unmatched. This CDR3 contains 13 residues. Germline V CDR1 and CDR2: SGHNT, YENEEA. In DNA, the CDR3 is TGTGCCAGCAGCGCGACAGGGATTACACCCCTCCACTTT. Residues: CASSATGITPLHF.